The T cell receptor (beta chain) described here comes from a study of OX40 agonist ivuxolimab in advanced cancers. In the study overall: An agonistic anti-OX40 (CD134) antibody, ivuxolimab, was used to treat the patients. Prior therapy, whether anti-PD-1, anti-PD-L1 or anti-CTLA-4, was allowed, and approximately 40% had some. Whole-study results and caveats: In the 0.1 to 3.0 mg/kg range, CD4+ and CD8+ blood T cells had expanded clonally by week 6.

Assay: immunoSEQ multiplex PCR; the TCRdb copy retains only in-frame clones and omits some. Of about 100,000 clones listed, around 90% are singletons. On this clone: Its antigen is unknown.

CDR3 length: 15 residues. Germline V gene lookup returns CDR1 SGHTA and CDR2 FQGNSA. The ends lost 1 base at V and 3 bases at J; junction bases unmatched: 5. Cycle 7 day 1, cycle 4 day 1, and baseline were the timepoints at which blood was sampled. The specimen was CD4+ or CD8+ T cells sorted from blood, collected in a trial of the OX40 agonist ivuxolimab. The chain links TRBV7-2 to TRBJ2-7; TRBD2 matches at 8 bases. This clonotype was sampled from an adult with an advanced solid tumor such as melanoma, head and neck, liver or kidney cancer. CDR3 sequence reads: CASSLELADYYEQYF. The CDR3 DNA is TGTGCCAGCAGCTTAGAACTAGCGGACTACTACGAGCAGTACTTC.